This T cell receptor beta chain was captured by sequencing in a study of shared clonotypes between healthy human individuals. Turning to the study itself: Plates per donor: three CD4 naive, three CD4 memory, two CD8 naive, one CD8 memory. Broader study findings: The expectation was that sequencing depth would affect clonotype sharing among donors.

The CDR3 is 15 amino acids. Germline assignment: CDR1 MNHEY and CDR2 SVGAGI. The germline V and J ends were trimmed by 2 bases and 4 bases, with 14 bases remaining between them. Concerning this clone: Its specificity is not known.

In the original workflow: ImmunoSEQ sequences covered only the junction and lacked quality scores; filtering therefore differed. TCRdb keeps only in-frame clones here, not all; method: immunoSEQ multiplex PCR. V, J and clone size reflect that table, while D and trimming were determined from the DNA. The sample gives more than 2 million clones, about 95% of which show up once; about 1.1% is in the top ten. The naive CD8 fraction comprised CD45RO-negative cells positively selected for CCR7 and excluded terminally differentiated effector memory CD45RA+ cells. The sequence derives from a man aged 18-30 years in good health. The source material was naive CD8+ T cells sorted from blood. The chain couples TRBV6-5 to TRBJ1-2, with D maybe TRBD1 (6 bases). CDR3 protein: CASSYEVQGRYGYTF. In nucleotides, the CDR3 is TGTGCCAGCAGTTACGAGGTACAGGGACGCTATGGCTACACCTTC.